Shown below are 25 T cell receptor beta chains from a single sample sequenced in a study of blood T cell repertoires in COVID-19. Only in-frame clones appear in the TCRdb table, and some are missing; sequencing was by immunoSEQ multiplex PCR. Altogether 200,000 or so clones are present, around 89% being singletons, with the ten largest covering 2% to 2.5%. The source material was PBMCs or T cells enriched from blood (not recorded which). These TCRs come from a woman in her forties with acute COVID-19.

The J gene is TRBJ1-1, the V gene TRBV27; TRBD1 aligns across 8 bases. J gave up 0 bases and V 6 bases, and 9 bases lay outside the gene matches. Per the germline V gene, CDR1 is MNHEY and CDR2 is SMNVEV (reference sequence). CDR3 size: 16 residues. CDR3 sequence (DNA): TGTGCCAGCAGGCGCGGACAGGGCTCCTTGAACACTGAAGCTTTCTTT. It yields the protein CASRRGQGSLNTEAFF.

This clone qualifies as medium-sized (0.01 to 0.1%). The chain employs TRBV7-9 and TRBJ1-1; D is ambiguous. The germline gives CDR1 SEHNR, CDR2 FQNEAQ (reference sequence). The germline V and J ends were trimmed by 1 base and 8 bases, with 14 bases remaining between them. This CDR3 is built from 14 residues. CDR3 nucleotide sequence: TGTGCCAGCAGCTTAGTGAGCGGGAGCGTCGAAGCTTTCTTT. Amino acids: CASSLVSGSVEAFF.

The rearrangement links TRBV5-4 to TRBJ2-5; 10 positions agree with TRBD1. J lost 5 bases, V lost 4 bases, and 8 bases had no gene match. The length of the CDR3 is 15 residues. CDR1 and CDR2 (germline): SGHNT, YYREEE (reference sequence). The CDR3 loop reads CASSRRTGGQETQYF. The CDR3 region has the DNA TGTGCCAGCAGCCGCCGGACAGGGGGTCAGGAGACCCAGTACTTC.

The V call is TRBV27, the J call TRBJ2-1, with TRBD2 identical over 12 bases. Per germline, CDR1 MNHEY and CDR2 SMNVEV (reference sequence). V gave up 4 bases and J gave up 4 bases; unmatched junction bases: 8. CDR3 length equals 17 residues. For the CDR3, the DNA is TGTGCCAGCAGTTGGGCGCGACTAGCGGGAGTGTACAATGAGCAGTTCTTC. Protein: CASSWARLAGVYNEQFF.

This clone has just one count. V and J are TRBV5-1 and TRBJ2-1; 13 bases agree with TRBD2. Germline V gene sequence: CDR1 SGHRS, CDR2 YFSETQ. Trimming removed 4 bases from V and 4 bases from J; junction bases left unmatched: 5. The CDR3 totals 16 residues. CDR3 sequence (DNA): TGCGCCAGCAGCCTGACTAGCGGGGGGTCTTACAATGAGCAGTTCTTC. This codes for CASSLTSGGSYNEQFF.

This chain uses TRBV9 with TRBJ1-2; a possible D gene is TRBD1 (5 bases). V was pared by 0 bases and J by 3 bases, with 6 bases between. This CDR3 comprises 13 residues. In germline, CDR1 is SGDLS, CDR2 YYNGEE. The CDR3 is CASSVETDYGYTF. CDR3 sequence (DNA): TGTGCCAGCAGCGTAGAGACAGACTATGGCTACACCTTC.

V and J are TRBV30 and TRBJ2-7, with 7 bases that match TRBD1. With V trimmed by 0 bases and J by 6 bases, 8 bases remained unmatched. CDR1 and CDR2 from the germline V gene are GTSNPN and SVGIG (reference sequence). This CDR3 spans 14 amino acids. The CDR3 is CAWSVRGLLGEQYV. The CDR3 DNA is TGTGCCTGGAGTGTAAGGGGGCTTTTAGGCGAGCAGTACGTC.

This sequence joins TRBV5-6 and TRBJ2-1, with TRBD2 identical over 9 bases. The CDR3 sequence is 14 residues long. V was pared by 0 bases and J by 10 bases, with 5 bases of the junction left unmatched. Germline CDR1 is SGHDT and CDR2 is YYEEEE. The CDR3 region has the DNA TGTGCCAGCAGCTTGGGGGGACTAGCTAACGAGCAGTTCTTC. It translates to CASSLGGLANEQFF.

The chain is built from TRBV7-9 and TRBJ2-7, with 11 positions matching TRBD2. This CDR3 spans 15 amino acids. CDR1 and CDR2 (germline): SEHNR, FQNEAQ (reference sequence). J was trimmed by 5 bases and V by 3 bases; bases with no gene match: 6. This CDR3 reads CASSLLAGGNDEQYV. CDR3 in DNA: TGTGCCAGCAGCTTGTTAGCGGGAGGGAATGACGAGCAGTACGTC.

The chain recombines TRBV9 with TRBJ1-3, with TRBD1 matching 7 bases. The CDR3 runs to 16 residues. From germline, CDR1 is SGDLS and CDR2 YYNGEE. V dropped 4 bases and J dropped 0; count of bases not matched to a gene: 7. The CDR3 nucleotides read TGTGCCAGCAGCCCGACAGGGTTGGACTCTGGAAACACCATATATTTT. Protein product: CASSPTGLDSGNTIYF.

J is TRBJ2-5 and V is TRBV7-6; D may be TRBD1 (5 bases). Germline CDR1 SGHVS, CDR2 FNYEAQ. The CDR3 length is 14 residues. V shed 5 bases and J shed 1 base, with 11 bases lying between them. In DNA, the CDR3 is TGTGCCAGCAGCCGGACATCGTTCCAAGAGACCCAGTACTTC. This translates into CASSRTSFQETQYF. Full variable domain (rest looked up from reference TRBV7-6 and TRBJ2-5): GAGVSQSPRYKVTKRGQDVALRCDPISGHVSLYWYRQALGQGPEFLTYFNYEAQQDKSGLPNDRFSAERPEGSISTLTIQRTEQRDSAMYRCASSRTSFQETQYFGPGTRLLVL.

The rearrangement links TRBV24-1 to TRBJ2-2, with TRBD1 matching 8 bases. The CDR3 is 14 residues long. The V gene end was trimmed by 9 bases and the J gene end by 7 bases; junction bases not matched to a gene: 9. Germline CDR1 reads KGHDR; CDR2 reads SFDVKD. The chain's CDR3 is CATGATGVDGELFF. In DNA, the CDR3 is TGTGCCACCGGGGCGACAGGGGTTGACGGGGAGCTGTTTTTT.

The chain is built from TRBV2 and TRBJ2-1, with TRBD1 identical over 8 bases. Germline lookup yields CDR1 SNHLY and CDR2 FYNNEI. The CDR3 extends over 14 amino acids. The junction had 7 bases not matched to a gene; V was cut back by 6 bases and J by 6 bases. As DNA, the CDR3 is TGTGCCAGCAGAACGACAGGGGTGGGCAATGAGCAGTTCTTC. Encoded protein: CASRTTGVGNEQFF.

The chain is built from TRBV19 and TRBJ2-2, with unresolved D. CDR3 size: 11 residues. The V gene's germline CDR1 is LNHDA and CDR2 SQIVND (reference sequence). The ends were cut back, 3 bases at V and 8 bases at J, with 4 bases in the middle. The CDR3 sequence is CASSIEGELFF. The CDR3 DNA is TGTGCCAGTAGTATCGAGGGGGAGCTGTTTTTT.

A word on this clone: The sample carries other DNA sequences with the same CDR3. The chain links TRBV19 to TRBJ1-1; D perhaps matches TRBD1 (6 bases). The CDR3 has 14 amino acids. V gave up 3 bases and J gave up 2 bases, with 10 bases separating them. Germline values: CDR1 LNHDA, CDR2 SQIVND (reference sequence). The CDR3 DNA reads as TGTGCCAGTAGTATTCCTGGGGGCAACACTGAAGCTTTCTTT. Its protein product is CASSIPGGNTEAFF.

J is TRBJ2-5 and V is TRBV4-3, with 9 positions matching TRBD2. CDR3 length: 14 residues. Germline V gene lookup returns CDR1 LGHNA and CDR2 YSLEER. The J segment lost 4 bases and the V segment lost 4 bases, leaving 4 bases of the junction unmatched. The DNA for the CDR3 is TGCGCCAGCAGCCCACTGACTAGCGGAGAGACCCAGTACTTC. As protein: CASSPLTSGETQYF.

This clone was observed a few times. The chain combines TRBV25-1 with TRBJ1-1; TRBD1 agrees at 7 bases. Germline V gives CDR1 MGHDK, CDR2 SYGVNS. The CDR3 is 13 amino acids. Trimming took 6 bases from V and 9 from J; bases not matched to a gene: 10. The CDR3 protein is CASRTRQGTKAFF. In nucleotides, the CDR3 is TGTGCCAGCAGAACGCGACAGGGTACTAAAGCTTTCTTT.

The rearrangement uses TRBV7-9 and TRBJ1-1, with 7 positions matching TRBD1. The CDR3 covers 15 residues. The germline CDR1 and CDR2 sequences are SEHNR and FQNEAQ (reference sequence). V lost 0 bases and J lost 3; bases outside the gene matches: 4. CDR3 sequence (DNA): TGTGCCAGCAGCTTAGCATCCAGGGGGGACACTGAAGCTTTCTTT. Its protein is CASSLASRGDTEAFF.

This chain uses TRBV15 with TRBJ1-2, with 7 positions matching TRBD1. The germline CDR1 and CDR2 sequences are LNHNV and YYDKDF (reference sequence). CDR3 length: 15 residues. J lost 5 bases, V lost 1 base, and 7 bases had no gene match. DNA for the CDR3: TGTGCCACCAGCAGAGGTCCTGCAGGGGGTTATGGCTACACCTTC. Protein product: CATSRGPAGGYGYTF.

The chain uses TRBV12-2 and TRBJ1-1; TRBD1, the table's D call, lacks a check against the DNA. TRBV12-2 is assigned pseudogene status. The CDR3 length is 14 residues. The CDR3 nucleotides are TGTGCAAGTCGCTTACCTTGGACAGTCTCTGAAGCTTTCTTT. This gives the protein CASRLPWTVSEAFF.

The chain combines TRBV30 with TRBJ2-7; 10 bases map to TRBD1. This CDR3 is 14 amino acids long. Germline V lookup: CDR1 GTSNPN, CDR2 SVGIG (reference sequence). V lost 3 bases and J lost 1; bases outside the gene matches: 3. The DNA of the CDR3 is TGTGCCTGGAGCGGACAGGGGGGGTCCTACGAGCAGTACGTC. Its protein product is CAWSGQGGSYEQYV.

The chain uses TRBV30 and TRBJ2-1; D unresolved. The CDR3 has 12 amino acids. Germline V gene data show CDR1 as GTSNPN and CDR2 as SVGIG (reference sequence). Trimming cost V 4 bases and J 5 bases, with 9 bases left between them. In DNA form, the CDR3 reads TGTGCCTGGACAGGTTTTAACAATGAGCAGTTCTTC. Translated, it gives CAWTGFNNEQFF.

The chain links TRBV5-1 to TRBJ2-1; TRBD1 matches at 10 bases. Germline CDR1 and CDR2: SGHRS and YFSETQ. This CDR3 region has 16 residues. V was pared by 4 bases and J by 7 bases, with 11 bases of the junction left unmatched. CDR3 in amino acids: CASSKGGTGVRNEQFF. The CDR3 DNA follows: TGCGCCAGCAGCAAAGGCGGGACAGGGGTGAGGAATGAGCAGTTCTTC.

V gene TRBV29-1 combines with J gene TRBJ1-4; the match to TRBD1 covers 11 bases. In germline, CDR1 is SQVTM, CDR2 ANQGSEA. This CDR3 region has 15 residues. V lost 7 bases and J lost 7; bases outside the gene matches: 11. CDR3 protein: CSAGQGVGVVEKLFF. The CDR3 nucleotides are TGCAGCGCGGGACAGGGGGTCGGAGTTGTTGAAAAACTGTTTTTT.

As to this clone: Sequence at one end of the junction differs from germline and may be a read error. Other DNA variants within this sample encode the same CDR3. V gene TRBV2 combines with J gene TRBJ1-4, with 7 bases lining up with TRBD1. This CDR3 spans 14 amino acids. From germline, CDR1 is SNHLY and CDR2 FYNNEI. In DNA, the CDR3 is TGTGCCAGCCGTGACAGGGAAACTAATGAAAAACTGTTTTTT. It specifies CASRDRETNEKLFF.